The next 6 T cell receptor beta chains were all read from a single sample in a study of blood T cells in healthy people across ages. Then a second PCR, running roughly 7 to 11 cycles, was carried out with a sample-barcoded 5' primer and a J-beta primer mix. TCRdb itself ran the 5' RACE reads through MiXCR, one entry per CDR3 protein. In the table there are 550,000 to 600,000 distinct CDR3 sequences, 27% of which are singletons. Input material: blood. The origin of the receptors is a woman in her seventies in good health.

The table lists this clonotype with a few counts. This chain links TRBV6-1 with TRBJ2-7, with D perhaps TRBD1 or TRBD2 (6 bases each). Germline V gene sequence: CDR1 MNHNS, CDR2 SASEGT. This CDR3 contains 16 residues. The V end lost 6 bases, the J end lost 2 bases, and 20 bases lay between the germline ends. The CDR3 DNA is TGTGCCAGCAGAACGACAGGACTACTGACGGCCTACGAGCAGTACTTC. Protein sequence: CASRTTGLLTAYEQYF.

This clonotype was recorded a few times. The chain uses TRBV4-3 and TRBJ2-1; tentatively, D is TRBD1 (6 bases). Trimming took 2 bases from V and 5 from J, leaving 7 bases between them. CDR1 is LGHNA and CDR2 is YSLEER in the germline V gene. The CDR3 is 13 residues long. CDR3 in amino acids: CASSQQGNNEQFF. The CDR3 DNA reads TGCGCCAGCAGCCAACAGGGGAACAATGAGCAGTTCTTC.

The rearrangement links TRBV7-2 to TRBJ2-3; a weak D match, TRBD2 (5 bases). Germline CDR1 SGHTA, CDR2 FQGNSA. This CDR3 spans 15 amino acids. Between the trimmed V and J ends, which lost 5 bases and 0 bases, there was a span of 12 bases. The CDR3 loop reads CASSTGITSTDTQYF. The DNA for the CDR3 is TGTGCCAGCAGCACCGGGATTACGAGCACAGATACGCAGTATTTT.

On this clonotype itself: A junction end diverges from the germline sequence, so it may reflect a read error. CDR3 sequence reads: CSARDPFRSSIDTQYF. CDR3 bases: TGCAGTGCTAGAGATCCCTTTAGGTCTAGCATAGATACGCAGTATTTT. The rearrangement uses TRBV20-1 and TRBJ2-3; tentative D call: TRBD2 (5 bases). The V gene's germline CDR1 is DFQATT and CDR2 SNEGSKA (reference sequence). The CDR3 sequence is 16 residues long.

There are a few counts of this clonotype. This CDR3 is missing its conserved last phenylalanine or tryptophan, likely due to a read error. The DNA for the CDR3 is TGCAGTGCTAGTCGGACTAGCGGGGCAAGTGAGCAGTTCCTC. Protein product: CSASRTSGASEQFL. The V call is TRBV20-1, the J call TRBJ2-1; 12 positions agree with TRBD2. CDR3 length: 14 amino acids. Germline trimming cut 3 bases from V and 9 bases from J; bases unmatched to any gene: 6. CDR1 DFQATT and CDR2 SNEGSKA come from the germline V gene (reference sequence).

The genes are TRBV20-1 and TRBJ2-3; D is perhaps TRBD2 (7 bases). Trimming left V 5 bases short and J 5 bases short, with 14 bases between. In germline, CDR1 is DFQATT, CDR2 SNEGSKA (reference sequence). The CDR3 spans 13 residues. The CDR3 loop reads CSARGAEQDTQYF. CDR3 nucleotides: TGCAGTGCTCGGGGGGCCGAACAAGATACGCAGTATTTT.